This record concerns one T cell receptor (beta chain) sequence. This entry is derived from a study of blood T cell repertoires in COVID-19. Study-wide context: Donors in the United States, Italy and Spain gave samples during acute or convalescent COVID-19. T cells, B-cell-depleted T cells, or PBMCs provided the cDNA or gDNA that served as material.

Authors' processing steps: Estimation of nucleated cell counts was performed using reference gene primer amplification. Profiled with immunoSEQ multiplex PCR; TCRdb holds only in-frame clones, not every one. D and trimming come from the DNA, and the V and J calls and clone size come from that table. The data contain 15,000 to 20,000 clones, 87% of them singletons. The germline V and J ends were trimmed by 1 base and 2 bases, with 15 bases remaining between them. The CDR3 has 17 residues. Germline CDR1 KGHSH, CDR2 LQKENI. The sequence was collected from a human donor in a cohort sampled during active COVID-19. The V call is TRBV18, the J call TRBJ2-4, with D possibly matching TRBD2 (5 bases). Sequencing was done on a sample of peripheral blood. The CDR3, as DNA: TGTGCCAGCTCACCACTAGCTCTGCGGGCGACCAAAAACATTCAGTACTTC. Translation gives CASSPLALRATKNIQYF. Drawing the rest from reference TRBV18 and TRBJ2-4, the complete variable domain is NAGVMQNPRHLVRRRGQEARLRCSPMKGHSHVYWYRQLPEEGLKFMVYLQKENIIDESGMPKERFSAEFPKEGPSILRIQQVVRGDSAAYFCASSPLALRATKNIQYFGAGTRLSVL.